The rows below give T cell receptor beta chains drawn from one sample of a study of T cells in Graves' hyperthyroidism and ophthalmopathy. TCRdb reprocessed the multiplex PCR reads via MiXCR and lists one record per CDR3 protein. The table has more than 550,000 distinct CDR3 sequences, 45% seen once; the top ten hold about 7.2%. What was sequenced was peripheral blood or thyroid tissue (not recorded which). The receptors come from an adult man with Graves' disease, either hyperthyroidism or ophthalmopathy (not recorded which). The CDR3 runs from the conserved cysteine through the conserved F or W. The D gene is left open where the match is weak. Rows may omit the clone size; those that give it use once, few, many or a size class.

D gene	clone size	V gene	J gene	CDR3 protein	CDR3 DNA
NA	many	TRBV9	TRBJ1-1	CASSVEGRNTEAFF	TGTGCCAGCAGTGTTGAGGGCAGGAACACTGAAGCTTTCTTT
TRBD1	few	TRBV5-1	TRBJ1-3	CASSVAGTGISGNTIYF	TGTGCCAGCAGCGTGGCAGGGACAGGGATTTCTGGAAACACCATATATTTT
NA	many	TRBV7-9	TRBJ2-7	CASSLGTGAYEQYF	TGTGCCAGCAGCTTAGGCACCGGAGCCTACGAGCAGTACTTC
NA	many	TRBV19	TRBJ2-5	CASTGGGETQYF	TGTGCCAGTACAGGGGGAGGTGAGACCCAGTACTTC
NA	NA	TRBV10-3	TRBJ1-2	CAIRHPEGYGYTF	TGTGCCATCAGGCACCCGGAAGGCTATGGCTACACCTTC
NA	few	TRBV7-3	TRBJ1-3	CASSLTKEDTIYF	TGTGCCAGCAGCTTAACGAAAGAGGACACCATATATTTT
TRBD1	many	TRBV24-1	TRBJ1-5	CATSDSDRAGQPQHF	TGTGCCACCAGTGATTCGGACAGGGCGGGTCAGCCCCAGCATTTT
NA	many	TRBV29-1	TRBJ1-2	CSVEMGPGTPRNYGYTF	TGCAGCGTTGAAATGGGACCGGGGACACCTCGGAACTATGGCTACACCTTC
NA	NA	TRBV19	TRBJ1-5	CASSIGLAGYQPQHF	TGTGCCAGTAGTATAGGACTCGCGGGCTATCAGCCCCAGCATTTT
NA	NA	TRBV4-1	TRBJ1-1	CASSHADRAFF	TGCGCCAGCAGCCACGCCGACCGTGCTTTCTTT
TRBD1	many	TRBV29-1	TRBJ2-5	CSVESAETGTGLGETQYF	TGCAGCGTTGAGAGTGCAGAGACCGGGACAGGGTTGGGGGAGACCCAGTACTTC
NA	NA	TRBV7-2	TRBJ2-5	CASSHPDAKSLYF	TGTGCCAGCAGCCACCCGGACGCGAAGAGTCTGTACTTC
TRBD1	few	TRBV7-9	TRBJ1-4	CASSFRTGLGEKLFF	TGTGCCAGCAGCTTTCGGACAGGGCTAGGCGAAAAACTGTTTTTT
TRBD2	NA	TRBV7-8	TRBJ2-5	CASSLGTSGGWTQYF	TGTGCCAGCAGCTTAGGGACTAGCGGGGGGTGGACCCAGTACTTC
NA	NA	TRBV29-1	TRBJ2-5	CSTSMTYQETQYF	TGCAGCACCTCGATGACGTACCAAGAGACCCAGTACTTC
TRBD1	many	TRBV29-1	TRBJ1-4	CSVGGSGGEKLFF	TGCAGCGTTGGAGGGTCAGGGGGTGAAAAACTGTTTTTT
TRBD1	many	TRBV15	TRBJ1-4	CATSRDQDRGWGGKLFF	TGTGCCACCAGCAGGGACCAGGACAGGGGTTGGGGCGGAAAACTGTTTTTT
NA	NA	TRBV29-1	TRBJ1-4	CSANLDRSGEKLFF	TGCAGCGCGAACTTGGACCGGTCAGGTGAAAAACTGTTTTTT
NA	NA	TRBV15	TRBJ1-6	CATSRDESGAPLHF	TGTGCCACCAGCAGAGACGAGTCTGGGGCACCCCTCCACTTT
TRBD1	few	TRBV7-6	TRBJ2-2	CASSRGTGGSGELFF	TGTGCCAGCAGCCGTGGGACAGGGGGCTCCGGGGAGCTGTTTTTT
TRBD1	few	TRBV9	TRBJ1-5	CASSVEKDRGRNQPQHF	TGTGCCAGCAGCGTAGAGAAGGACAGGGGACGCAATCAGCCCCAGCATTTT
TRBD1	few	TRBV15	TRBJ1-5	CATSRDRANQPQHF	TGTGCCACCAGCAGGGACAGGGCGAATCAGCCCCAGCATTTT
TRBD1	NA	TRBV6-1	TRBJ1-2	CAISEAPGTGRGYTF	TGTGCCATCAGTGAAGCGCCTGGGACAGGTCGGGGCTACACCTTC
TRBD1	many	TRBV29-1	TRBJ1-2	CSVERQGSYGYTF	TGCAGCGTTGAAAGACAGGGCAGTTATGGCTACACCTTC
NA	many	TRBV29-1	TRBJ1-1	CSVVWQGWPEAFF	TGCAGCGTTGTTTGGCAGGGCTGGCCTGAAGCTTTCTTT
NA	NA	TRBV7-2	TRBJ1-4	CASSLGSPGESGKLFF	TGTGCCAGCAGCTTAGGTTCCCCGGGGGAGAGTGGAAAACTGTTTTTT
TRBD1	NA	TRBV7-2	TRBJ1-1	CASSLVGGVNEAFF	TGTGCCAGCAGCTTAGTAGGGGGCGTCAATGAAGCTTTCTTT
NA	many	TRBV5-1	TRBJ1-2	CASSEGRPDGYTF	TGCGCCAGCAGCGAAGGTCGGCCAGATGGCTACACCTTC
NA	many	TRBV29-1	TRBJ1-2	CSVEVSYGYTF	TGCAGCGTTGAAGTATCCTATGGCTACACCTTC
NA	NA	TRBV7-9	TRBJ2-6	CASSLEGLRGNVLTF	TGTGCCAGCAGCTTAGAGGGGTTGCGGGGCAACGTCCTGACTTTC
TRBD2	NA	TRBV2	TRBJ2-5	CASSVLAGLNTGETQYF	TGTGCCAGCAGTGTGCTAGCGGGACTGAACACCGGGGAGACCCAGTACTTC
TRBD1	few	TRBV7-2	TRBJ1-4	CASSLVDRAEGGLFF	TGTGCCAGCAGCTTAGTGGACAGGGCCGAGGGTGGACTGTTTTTT
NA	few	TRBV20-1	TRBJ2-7	CSARGRGLTSYEQYF	TGCAGTGCTAGAGGTCGAGGACTAACTAGCTACGAGCAGTACTTC